The sequence of this TCR beta chain was determined in a study of blood T cell repertoires in COVID-19. V gave up 0 bases and J gave up 2 bases, with 8 bases separating them. Germline CDR1 is SGHDT and CDR2 is YYEEEE. The CDR3 consists of 14 residues. Sequenced by immunoSEQ multiplex PCR; TCRdb stores in-frame clones only, minus some. This sample carries under 500,000 clones, 75% to 90% of them seen once, and the ten largest clones take over 4%. The sample taken for sequencing was peripheral blood. The chain joins TRBV5-6 to TRBJ2-5; tentatively, D is TRBD1 (6 bases). This receptor was taken from a woman aged 25-40 years with acute or convalescent COVID-19. For the CDR3, the DNA is TGTGCCAGCAGCTTGGCCACAGGGCAAGAGACCCAGTACTTC. Translating gives CASSLATGQETQYF.